This is a list of T cell receptor beta chains from one sample in a study of vaccination effects on CD4 cells after COVID-19. Antigens of these TCRs are unknown. The data were produced by immunoSEQ multiplex PCR, yet TCRdb's version contains in-frame clones alone and is incomplete. The profile shows about 15,000 clones, about 74% of them singletons. Sequencing was performed on CD4+ T cells from PBMCs cultured with SARS-CoV-2 spike peptides, taken after COVID-19 vaccination. These receptors were obtained from a human donor who had a prior SARS-CoV-2 infection. The conserved cysteine and the conserved F or W are not part of the CDR3 here. Clone size is not always given. Where it is, it says once, few, many or a class for expanded clones.

abundance	v_gene	j_gene	CDR3aa
NA	TRBV10-3	TRBJ1-2	AISEILGQERYGYT
NA	TRBV9	TRBJ1-4	ASSVAWRTNEKLF
NA	TRBV7-9	TRBJ2-1	ASSLERREQF
NA	TRBV7-3	TRBJ2-2	ASSFWRTGELF
NA	TRBV7-2	TRBJ2-6	ASSFPGSGANVLT
NA	TRBV18	TRBJ1-6	ASSPRTGRNSPLH
NA	TRBV4-1	TRBJ2-1	ASSRTDSYNEQF
NA	TRBV9	TRBJ2-2	ASSTDSGRDTGELF
NA	TRBV7-8	TRBJ2-5	ASSLGLQETQY
NA	TRBV2	TRBJ1-3	ASTRAGQLSGNTIY
NA	TRBV16	TRBJ2-4	ASSQFLREGAKNIQY
NA	TRBV10-3	TRBJ1-5	AITEGDDQPQH
NA	TRBV18	TRBJ1-5	ASSSGPAQPQH
NA	TRBV7-2	TRBJ2-1	ASSQQTSGSLPYEQF
NA	TRBV2	TRBJ1-5	ASSEGQGQPQH
NA	TRBV19	TRBJ2-1	ASNRVGADEQF
NA	TRBV14	TRBJ2-5	ASSLGTSGTPETQY
NA	TRBV25-1	TRBJ2-7	ASRRTGGNGQY
NA	TRBV10-3	TRBJ2-1	ASRRGGGVNEQF
NA	TRBV5-1	TRBJ2-5	ASSLFTSGLVETQY
NA	TRBV18	TRBJ1-5	ASSRLANQPQH
few	TRBV7-2	TRBJ1-5	ASSLAPTSPQGRSNQPQH
NA	TRBV30	TRBJ2-2	AWSFGLGDTGELF
once	TRBV19	TRBJ1-3	ASTAASSGNTIY
NA	TRBV5-1	TRBJ2-2	ASSPRMSFETNTGELF
NA	TRBV24-1	TRBJ2-3	ATSVGSGTDTQY
NA	TRBV27	TRBJ1-5	ASSRDTYQPQH
NA	TRBV2	TRBJ2-2	ASRFDGELF
NA	TRBV6-4	TRBJ2-2	ASSRDRDTGELF
once	TRBV19	TRBJ2-7	ASSMMVSDREGQY
NA	TRBV18	TRBJ1-3	ASSPDRAGNTIY
NA	TRBV3-1/TRBV3-2	TRBJ1-5	ASSQTAVGAQH
NA	TRBV2	TRBJ2-5	ASSEYQETQY
NA	TRBV11-2	TRBJ2-5	ASSLTGTQETQY
few	TRBV5-6	TRBJ2-7	ASSSKQGIYEQY
NA	TRBV5-1	TRBJ1-2	ASSLGNGYT
once	TRBV5-4	TRBJ1-4	ASSRAGVGGEKLF
once	TRBV7-8	TRBJ2-2	ASNTGLGELF
NA	TRBV7-9	TRBJ2-1	ASSFLLAGGNEQF
few	TRBV7-6	TRBJ2-1	ASSPRTSGYNEQF
NA	TRBV7-9	TRBJ1-1	ASAVNTEAF
NA	TRBV25-1	TRBJ2-7	ASSPAGTVGEQY
few	TRBV7-2	TRBJ1-4	ASSSGTANEKLF
NA	TRBV6-6	TRBJ2-7	ASSYGGTDNYEQY
NA	TRBV5-8	TRBJ2-2	ASRDRGRGTGELF
NA	TRBV10-3	TRBJ1-2	AIRDGGLGGYGYT
NA	TRBV6-5	TRBJ2-7	ASRPSLAGVREQY
NA	TRBV5-1	TRBJ2-7	ASSIVGSSYEQY
NA	TRBV9	TRBJ2-7	ASSVDTRNTQY
NA	TRBV27	TRBJ2-3	ASSWGREGDTQY
NA	TRBV29-1	TRBJ1-2	SVRSRVATHYGYT
NA	TRBV2	TRBJ2-1	ASRRGTGDNEQF
NA	TRBV7-2	TRBJ2-7	ASSSRSGGEQY